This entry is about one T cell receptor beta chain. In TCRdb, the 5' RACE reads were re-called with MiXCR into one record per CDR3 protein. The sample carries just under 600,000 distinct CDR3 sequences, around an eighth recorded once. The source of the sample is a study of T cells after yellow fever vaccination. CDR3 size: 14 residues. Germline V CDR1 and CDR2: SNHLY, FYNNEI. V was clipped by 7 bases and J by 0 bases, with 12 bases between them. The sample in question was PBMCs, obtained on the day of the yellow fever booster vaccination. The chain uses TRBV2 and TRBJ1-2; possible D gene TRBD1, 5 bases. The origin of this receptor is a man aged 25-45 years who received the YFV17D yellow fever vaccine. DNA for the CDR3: TGTGCCAGCAAAGCAGGGCCGTCTAACTATGGCTACACCTTC. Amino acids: CASKAGPSNYGYTF.